The rows below give T cell receptor beta chains drawn from one sample of a study of blood T cell repertoires in COVID-19. Data came from immunoSEQ multiplex PCR; TCRdb stores just in-frame clones and leaves some out. The sample yields 250,000 or so clones, about 89% seen once. The material sequenced was PBMCs or T cells enriched from blood (not recorded which). All receptors derive from a woman younger than 30 who had recovered from COVID-19. CDR3s include the opening cysteine and the closing phenylalanine or tryptophan. Each record gives: V gene, J gene, clone size, D gene, CDR3 protein, CDR3 DNA. D genes are given only for firm matches. A row's size may be missing; if present it is once, few, many or a size class.

TRBV19,TRBJ1-2,-,TRBD1,CASSLLGQGALGYTF,TGTGCCAGTAGTTTACTGGGACAGGGGGCCTTAGGCTACACCTTC
TRBV12-3/TRBV12-4,TRBJ2-5,-,-,CASSFRETQYF,TGTGCCAGCAGTTTTCGAGAGACCCAGTACTTC
TRBV28,TRBJ1-3,-,-,CASISPTGHSGNTIYF,TGTGCCAGCATCTCCCCTACAGGTCACTCTGGAAACACCATATATTTT
TRBV7-6,TRBJ2-7,-,-,CASSLTTSTGEQYF,TGTGCCAGCAGCCTGACGACTAGTACGGGCGAGCAGTACTTC
TRBV27,TRBJ1-6,few,TRBD1,CASSLYVGGVNSPLHF,TGTGCCAGCAGTTTATATGTAGGGGGCGTTAACTCACCCCTCCACTTT
TRBV3-1/TRBV3-2,TRBJ2-7,few,-,CASSLSGLPSYEQYF,TGTGCCAGCAGCCTATCGGGACTTCCCTCCTACGAGCAGTACTTC
TRBV5-1,TRBJ1-2,-,-,CASSTRHQGGYTF,TGCGCCAGCAGCACCCGACACCAAGGAGGCTACACCTTC
TRBV30,TRBJ1-1,-,TRBD1,CAWTRGTVNTEAFF,TGTGCCTGGACCCGGGGGACAGTGAACACTGAAGCTTTCTTT
TRBV2,TRBJ1-2,-,-,CASGEGPFYGYTF,TGTGCCAGCGGGGAGGGACCGTTCTATGGCTACACCTTC
TRBV5-4,TRBJ2-3,-,TRBD1,CASSFGQGETDTQYF,TGTGCCAGCAGCTTCGGACAGGGGGAGACAGATACGCAGTATTTT
TRBV5-1,TRBJ2-1,-,TRBD2,CASSLGVGSGRAGEQFF,TGCGCCAGCAGCCTGGGTGTGGGTAGCGGGAGGGCCGGTGAGCAGTTCTTC
TRBV15,TRBJ2-4,-,TRBD2,CATSRDWGRAFLNIQYF,TGTGCCACCAGCAGAGATTGGGGGAGGGCCTTTTTAAACATTCAGTACTTC
TRBV27,TRBJ2-5,-,TRBD1,CASKRRDRWQETQYF,TGTGCCAGCAAACGCCGGGACAGGTGGCAAGAGACCCAGTACTTC
TRBV11-2,TRBJ1-6,-,-,CASSSITDRLNLLALHF,TGTGCCAGCAGCTCCATTACCGACAGGCTAAATCTCTTGGCCCTCCACTTT
TRBV18,TRBJ1-1,-,-,CASSPGGYLTEAFF,TGTGCCAGCTCACCCGGGGGTTATCTCACTGAAGCTTTCTTT
TRBV5-1,TRBJ1-2,-,-,CASSLDTGSNYGYTF,TGCGCCAGCAGCTTAGACACTGGATCGAACTATGGCTACACCTTC
TRBV3-1/TRBV3-2,TRBJ2-1,-,-,CASSRPGLSYNEQFF,TGTGCCAGCAGCCGTCCGGGACTTTCCTACAATGAGCAGTTCTTC
TRBV7-2,TRBJ2-1,-,-,CASSLARTGSTYNEQFF,TGTGCCAGCAGCTTAGCGCGGACGGGGAGTACCTACAATGAGCAGTTCTTC
TRBV4-3,TRBJ2-5,-,TRBD1,CASSQDHGTGGQETQYF,TGCGCCAGCAGCCAAGATCACGGGACAGGGGGCCAAGAGACCCAGTACTTC
TRBV3-1/TRBV3-2,TRBJ1-2,-,-,CASSQTGNYGYTF,TGTGCCAGCAGCCAAACGGGGAACTATGGCTACACCTTC
TRBV27,TRBJ2-7,-,TRBD2,CASSGGSSGRAYEQYF,TGTGCCAGCAGTGGCGGCTCTAGCGGGAGAGCCTACGAGCAGTACTTC
TRBV2,TRBJ1-6,few,-,CASSEAGRERNSPLHF,TGTGCCAGCAGTGAAGCGGGGAGGGAGAGGAATTCACCCCTCCACTTT
TRBV7-9,TRBJ2-3,-,TRBD2,CASSRGDLQGNKDTQYF,TGTGCCAGCAGCCGGGGGGATTTGCAGGGAAATAAAGATACGCAGTATTTT
TRBV28,TRBJ2-7,-,-,CASSFPGIGVYEQYF,TGTGCCAGCAGTTTCCCCGGGATCGGGGTCTACGAGCAGTACTTC
TRBV28,TRBJ2-7,-,TRBD1,CASSLSAGGHSYEQYF,TGTGCCAGCAGTTTATCAGCAGGGGGCCATTCCTACGAGCAGTACTTC
TRBV7-2,TRBJ1-1,once,-,CASSPTYTVNTEAFF,TGTGCCAGCAGCCCGACATATACAGTGAACACTGAAGCTTTCTTT
TRBV19,TRBJ1-2,-,TRBD1,CASSIPPGGTAINYGYTF,TGTGCCAGTAGTATCCCACCGGGGGGGACAGCCATTAACTATGGCTACACCTTC
TRBV11-2,TRBJ1-4,-,TRBD1,CASSPGQGRGEKLFF,TGTGCCAGCAGCCCCGGACAGGGGAGAGGTGAAAAACTGTTTTTT
TRBV6-2/TRBV6-3,TRBJ2-5,-,TRBD1,CASSYTGVKETQYF,TGTGCCAGCAGTTACACAGGGGTTAAAGAGACCCAGTACTTC
TRBV3-1/TRBV3-2,TRBJ2-1,-,-,CASSQPGVHNEQFF,TGTGCCAGCAGCCAACCAGGGGTTCACAATGAGCAGTTCTTC
TRBV19,TRBJ2-1,-,TRBD2,CASRVAGGYNEQFF,TGTGCCAGTAGAGTAGCGGGAGGGTACAATGAGCAGTTCTTC
TRBV5-4,TRBJ2-1,-,TRBD2,CASSRGVTSGWRPYNEQFF,TGTGCCAGCAGCCGAGGGGTGACTAGCGGGTGGCGACCTTACAATGAGCAGTTCTTC
TRBV10-3,TRBJ1-2,-,-,CAISRQEKRYGYTF,TGTGCCATCAGTCGACAGGAGAAGCGGTATGGCTACACCTTC
TRBV30,TRBJ1-6,-,-,CAWLKPRQDPNSPLHF,TGTGCCTGGTTAAAACCCCGACAGGACCCTAATTCACCCCTCCACTTT
TRBV5-6,TRBJ1-5,once,-,CASSRNREPQHF,TGTGCCAGCAGCCGTAACCGGGAACCCCAGCATTTT
TRBV11-3,TRBJ2-1,-,TRBD2,CASSSGLAGAEQFF,TGTGCCAGCAGCTCCGGACTAGCGGGGGCAGAGCAGTTCTTC
TRBV29-1,TRBJ1-2,few,-,CSVESGKFYGYTF,TGCAGCGTTGAATCAGGGAAGTTCTATGGCTACACCTTC
TRBV7-2,TRBJ1-3,many,-,CASSSREGGLSGNTIYF,TGTGCCAGCAGCTCCCGGGAGGGCGGTCTCTCTGGAAACACCATATATTTT
TRBV29-1,TRBJ1-5,-,-,CSVEETVGQPQHF,TGCAGCGTTGAGGAGACAGTGGGACAGCCCCAGCATTTT
TRBV6-4,TRBJ1-5,-,TRBD1,CASSDSTGASSYSNQPQHF,TGTGCCAGCAGTGACTCGACAGGGGCATCCAGCTATAGCAATCAGCCCCAGCATTTT
TRBV4-1,TRBJ2-1,-,-,CASSQEGSNYNEQFF,TGCGCCAGCAGCCAAGAGGGCAGCAATTACAATGAGCAGTTCTTC